The present entry profiles one T cell receptor beta chain with its context. This sample is part of a study of cytomegalovirus exposure and HLA in healthy donors. Trimming removed 4 bases from V and 5 bases from J, with 18 bases in between. Germline lookup yields CDR1 SGHRS and CDR2 YFSETQ. The CDR3 has 16 residues. Assay: immunoSEQ multiplex PCR; the TCRdb copy retains only in-frame clones and omits some. The profile covers under 150,000 clones, with roughly nine tenths appearing a single time and nearly 3% taken by the ten largest. The chain is built from TRBV5-1 and TRBJ2-2, with D maybe TRBD2 (6 bases). The TCR comes from a young man in good health and CMV-seronegative. Sample: PBMCs. CDR3 sequence: CASSPDGRGRTGELFF. Here the CDR3 DNA reads TGCGCCAGCAGCCCGGACGGGCGGGGACGGACCGGGGAGCTGTTTTTT.